The clone carrying this T cell receptor beta chain came up once. The source of the sample is a study of blood T cell repertoires in COVID-19. Assignment of participants to cohorts was predicated upon participant-reported clinical history. J lost 4 bases, V lost 4 bases, and 6 bases had no gene match. The CDR3 spans 14 residues. Germline CDR1 is LGHNA and CDR2 is YSLEER. Only in-frame clones appear in the TCRdb table, and some are missing; sequencing was by immunoSEQ multiplex PCR. In the table there are 200,000 or so clones, about 86% of which are singletons. The source material was PBMCs or T cells enriched from blood (not recorded which). The chain links TRBV4-3 to TRBJ2-7, with 8 positions matching TRBD2. The TCR sequence derives from a woman aged 40 to 50 with acute COVID-19. The DNA for the CDR3 is TGCGCCAGCAGCCCCGGGGTAGCGGGGTACGAGCAGTACTTC. Its protein product is CASSPGVAGYEQYF.